The 16 T cell receptor beta chains below were found in one sample sequenced in a study of blood T cell repertoires in COVID-19. Profiled with immunoSEQ multiplex PCR; TCRdb holds only in-frame clones, not every one. The data contain roughly 97,000 clones, more than 80% of them seen just once; the ten biggest clones take up 26%. The sequencing input was peripheral blood. The receptor set was obtained from a man aged 55 to 70 with acute or convalescent COVID-19.

The sample holds one count of this clone. The rearrangement joins TRBV11-2 to TRBJ2-6, with D perhaps TRBD2 (7 bases). Trimming removed 5 bases from V and 2 bases from J, with 16 bases in between. Per the germline V gene, CDR1 is SGHAT and CDR2 is FQNNGV. The CDR3 extends over 17 amino acids. The CDR3 here is CASSPRGEGAGANVLTF. The CDR3 DNA reads TGTGCCAGCAGCCCCCGGGGGGAGGGGGCTGGGGCCAACGTCCTGACTTTC.

DNA of the CDR3: TGTGCCAGCAGCCTCTCACTAGCGGAGGGGGGCGATGAGCAGTTCTTC. Its translation: CASSLSLAEGGDEQFF. V usage is TRBV3-1 (or the pseudogene TRBV3-2) and J usage is TRBJ2-1; the match to TRBD2 covers 8 bases. The CDR3 runs to 16 residues. Trimming cost V 4 bases and J 8 bases; bases outside gene matches: 13. CDR1 is LGHDT, CDR2 YNNKEL, per germline (reference sequence).

V usage is TRBV6-5 and J usage is TRBJ1-5; D uncertain. Germline lookup yields CDR1 MNHEY and CDR2 SVGAGI. There are 15 residues in the CDR3. Trimming pared 6 bases from V and 0 bases from J, leaving 12 bases between. As DNA, the CDR3 is TGTGCCAGCAGAAAGTTTATAGATAGCAATCAGCCCCAGCATTTT. It encodes CASRKFIDSNQPQHF.

This clone has only one observation. This chain joins TRBV11-3 and TRBJ2-5; tentative D call: TRBD2 (6 bases). The CDR3 contains 12 residues. Trimming removed 5 bases at V and 5 bases at J, with 9 bases between. CDR1 is SGHNT, CDR2 YENEEA, per germline. The CDR3 spells CASSREKETQYF. CDR3 bases: TGTGCCAGCAGCCGGGAGAAGGAGACCCAGTACTTC.

The chain combines TRBV5-6 with TRBJ1-6, with 7 positions matching TRBD1. V shed 4 bases, J shed 7 bases, and the junction held 14 bases outside the gene matches. The CDR3 has 17 residues. CDR1 and CDR2 from the germline V gene are SGHDT and YYEEEE. The CDR3 coding sequence is TGTGCCAGCAGCCCCTACGTAAAGACAGGGAGCAATTCACCCCTCCACTTT. Translation gives CASSPYVKTGSNSPLHF.

The chain carries TRBV7-8 and TRBJ1-5; D remains unclear. Trimming left V 5 bases short and J 0 bases short, with 14 bases between. This CDR3 has 16 amino acids. Germline V gene lookup returns CDR1 SGHVS and CDR2 FQNEAQ. CDR3 DNA: TGTGCCAGCAGCCGGGTAGGACGGGATAGCAATCAGCCCCAGCATTTT. As protein: CASSRVGRDSNQPQHF. The variable domain in full, with the rest retrieved from reference TRBV7-8 and TRBJ1-5, is GAGVSQSPRYKVAKRGQDVALRCDPISGHVSLFWYQQALGQGPEFLTYFQNEAQLDKSGLPSDRFFAERPEGSVSTLKIQRTQQEDSAVYLCASSRVGRDSNQPQHFGDGTRLSIL.

The gene calls are TRBV11-2 and TRBJ1-2, with TRBD1 identical over 10 bases. Germline CDR1 reads SGHAT; CDR2 reads FQNNGV. The CDR3 consists of 14 residues. The junction had 6 bases not matched to a gene; V was cut back by 5 bases and J by 6 bases. DNA for the CDR3: TGTGCCAGCAGCCAAGGACAGGGGGTACATGGCTACACCTTC. Protein sequence: CASSQGQGVHGYTF.

The genes are TRBV5-1 and TRBJ2-5; 9 bases are shared with TRBD2. Germline V CDR1 and CDR2: SGHRS, YFSETQ. Unmatched junction bases numbered 8, after V lost 5 bases and J lost 0 bases. This CDR3 has 16 residues. For the CDR3, the DNA is TGCGCCAGCAGACCTACGACTAGCGGTGACCAAGAGACCCAGTACTTC. Translated, it gives CASRPTTSGDQETQYF.

The chain couples TRBV5-1 to TRBJ2-7, with TRBD2 matching over 9 bases. Germline CDR1 SGHRS, CDR2 YFSETQ. The CDR3 consists of 15 residues. The trim removed 1 base at V and 7 bases at J, leaving 9 bases unmatched. In nucleotides, the CDR3 is TGCGCCAGCAGCTTGTATGCGGGAGGGCTACGGGAGCAGTACTTC. Encoded protein: CASSLYAGGLREQYF.

The CDR3 sequence is CASRLSSGPYNEQFF. In DNA form, the CDR3 reads TGTGCCAGCAGGCTGTCTAGCGGGCCATACAATGAGCAGTTCTTC. The gene calls are TRBV6-4 and TRBJ2-1; 8 bases are a match to TRBD2. V shed 6 bases and J 4 bases; nucleotides not matched to a gene: 8. The CDR3 contains 15 residues. Germline V gene sequence: CDR1 MRHNA, CDR2 SNTAGT.

This chain links TRBV19 with TRBJ2-4; 9 positions agree with TRBD1. Germline-derived CDR1 and CDR2 are LNHDA and SQIVND (reference sequence). V lost 5 bases to trimming and J lost 5 bases; unmatched junction nucleotides: 13. This CDR3 comprises 17 residues. CDR3: CASSLGTGLTFQNIQYF. Written as DNA, the CDR3 is TGTGCCAGTAGTCTTGGGACAGGGCTAACTTTCCAAAACATTCAGTACTTC.

In its sample, this clone was seen a few times. The chain couples TRBV29-1 to TRBJ1-1; a possible D gene is TRBD1 (5 bases). The CDR3 is made up of 13 amino acids. Trimming took off 7 bases at V and 1 base at J, with 13 bases between the two ends. Germline lookup yields CDR1 SQVTM and CDR2 ANQGSEA. In DNA form, the CDR3 reads TGCAGCGCTCAGGGTTGGGGGAACACTGAAGCTTTCTTT. Protein sequence: CSAQGWGNTEAFF.

V gene TRBV6-6 combines with J gene TRBJ1-1; weak D call: TRBD1 (6 bases). The CDR3 sequence is 15 residues long. Germline CDR1 reads MNHNY; CDR2 reads SVGAGI (reference sequence). Between the trimmed V and J ends, which lost 5 bases and 1 base, there was a span of 14 bases. The DNA for the CDR3 is TGTGCCAGCAGTGACGACAGGCGGAAGAACACTGAAGCTTTCTTT. Residues: CASSDDRRKNTEAFF.

The sample holds one count of this clone. The V call is TRBV5-8, the J call TRBJ1-5; tentative D call: TRBD1 (6 bases). The CDR3 is 15 amino acids. Trimming left V 0 bases short and J 1 base short, with 8 bases between. CDR1 and CDR2 (germline): SGHTS, YDEGEE. The CDR3 protein is CASSLGQASNQPQHF. CDR3 DNA sequence: TGTGCCAGCAGCTTGGGACAGGCGAGCAATCAGCCCCAGCATTTT.

J is TRBJ2-5 and V is TRBV24-1; D may be TRBD2 (6 bases). Between the trimmed V and J ends, which lost 4 bases and 2 bases, there was a span of 10 bases. The germline gives CDR1 KGHDR, CDR2 SFDVKD. This CDR3 is built from 14 residues. CDR3 in DNA: TGTGCCACCAGTGAGGGGACTTCACAAGAGACCCAGTACTTC. Translated: CATSEGTSQETQYF.

The V gene is TRBV5-1, the J gene TRBJ2-1, with D possibly TRBD1 on 5 matching bases. Looked up from germline, CDR1 is SGHRS and CDR2 is YFSETQ. CDR3 length: 14 amino acids. Trimming cost V 0 bases and J 7 bases, with 11 bases left between them. The CDR3 spells CASSLENWTNEQFF. The CDR3 DNA is TGCGCCAGCAGCTTGGAGAATTGGACAAATGAGCAGTTCTTC.